This entry features one T cell receptor (beta chain) sequence. Each CDR3 protein gets one entry after TCRdb re-called the 5' RACE reads with MiXCR. The sample holds tens of thousands of distinct CDR3 sequences; 5.2% are singletons and the top ten take 20% to 30%. The time point was: sample taken at primary tumor resection. The input material, whole RNA from tumor, nontumor lung or frozen PBMC, was sequenced unsorted. The CDR3 consists of 13 residues. The germline CDR1 and CDR2 sequences are LNHNV and YYDKDF (reference sequence). The V gene end was trimmed by 8 bases and the J gene end by 4 bases; junction bases not matched to a gene: 3. The sample originates from a study of spatial heterogeneity in lung cancer. Study information: Combinations of a unique TCR and a UMI were tallied in raw reads, and on average each appeared more than ten times.

The rearrangement links TRBV15 to TRBJ2-1, with 9 bases matching TRBD1. The clonotype originates from a female donor with early-stage non-small cell lung cancer. This specimen consisted of PBMCs, obtained at surgery. CDR3 loop: CATEDRGYNEQFF. The CDR3 DNA sequence: TGTGCCACCGAGGACAGGGGTTACAATGAGCAGTTCTTC.